Detailed here is one T cell receptor beta chain. This sample is part of a study of blood T cells in healthy people across ages. Then a second PCR, running about 6 to 11 cycles, was carried out with a sample-barcoded 5' primer and a J-beta primer mix. TCRdb ran MiXCR on the 5' RACE reads and lists one entry per CDR3 protein. The sample has some 730,000 distinct CDR3 sequences; about a fifth are singletons. The CDR3 contains 15 residues. Germline values: CDR1 DFQATT, CDR2 SNEGSKA (reference sequence). The ends lost 4 bases at V and 5 bases at J; junction bases unmatched: 14. The receptor was derived from a man between 65 and 85 years old in good health. Specimen: blood. The chain uses TRBV20-1 and TRBJ2-7; 7 positions match TRBD1. As DNA, the CDR3 is TGCAGTGCTATGGGCCGGGGTTACCAGGGGGACGAGCAGTACTTC. This codes for CSAMGRGYQGDEQYF.